This is a list of T cell receptor beta chains from one sample in a study of T-cell reconstitution after alpha-beta-depleted transplantation in children. TCRdb recomputed calls from the PCR reads with MiXCR, one row per CDR3 protein. The data show around 490,000 distinct CDR3 sequences, roughly 11% seen once. The starting material was PBMCs, mostly from graft donor cells, obtained 180 days after TCRalphabeta/CD19-depleted stem cell transplant. The receptors were gathered from a female patient aged 2 to 10 who had a stem cell transplant for aplastic anemia, so the T cells may come from the graft donor. Each CDR3 is given with its conserved first and last residue. D genes are given only for firm matches. Some rows mark clone size as missing; the rest say once, few, many or name a class of expanded clone.

CDR3aa,CDR3nt,d_gene,abundance,j_gene,v_gene
CATSSDTQYF,TGTGCCACCTCCTCGGATACGCAGTATTTT,.,.,TRBJ2-3,TRBV7-8
CASSFDAGGPETQYF,TGTGCCAGCAGCTTCGATGCGGGAGGGCCCGAGACCCAGTACTTC,TRBD2,few,TRBJ2-5,TRBV7-3
CAISSGQTYTQYF,TGTGCCATCAGCTCCGGACAGACCTATACGCAGTATTTT,.,.,TRBJ2-3,TRBV10-3
CASSLAQGSTDTQYF,TGTGCCAGCAGCTTAGCTCAGGGCAGCACAGATACGCAGTATTTT,.,.,TRBJ2-3,TRBV7-2
CASSPPLYRDTAFF,TGTGCCAGCTCACCACCGTTATATCGGGACACGGCCTTCTTT,.,.,TRBJ1-1,TRBV18
CASSLLLAASYEQYF,TGTGCCAGCAGTTTATTACTAGCGGCCTCCTACGAGCAGTACTTC,TRBD2,few,TRBJ2-7,TRBV27
CASSLEGARYEQYF,TGTGCCAGCAGTTTGGAGGGGGCGCGGTACGAGCAGTACTTC,.,few,TRBJ2-7,TRBV27
CATSDRIYNEQFF,TGTGCCACCAGTGATCGAATATACAATGAGCAGTTCTTC,.,few,TRBJ2-1,TRBV24-1
CASSVSRNIETQYF,TGTGCCAGCAGCGTGAGCCGTAATATTGAGACCCAGTACTTC,.,few,TRBJ2-5,TRBV9
CSSGAGGYNEQFF,TGCAGTTCAGGAGCGGGAGGGTACAATGAGCAGTTCTTC,TRBD2,.,TRBJ2-1,TRBV20-1
CASSLGPGRTQETQYF,TGTGCCAGCAGCCTCGGACCCGGTCGCACTCAAGAGACCCAGTACTTC,.,few,TRBJ2-5,TRBV7-9
CASSPNRDTGELFF,TGTGCCAGCAGCCCTAACCGAGACACCGGGGAGCTGTTTTTT,.,.,TRBJ2-2,TRBV11-2
CASSSGGVTGELFF,TGTGCCAGCAGCTCTGGGGGGGTCACCGGGGAGCTGTTTTTT,TRBD2,few,TRBJ2-2,TRBV7-2
CASSLTRGSTLNTEAFF,TGTGCCAGCAGCCTTACCAGGGGCTCAACCCTGAACACTGAAGCTTTCTTT,.,.,TRBJ1-1,TRBV28
CASSVRSMGETQYF,TGTGCCAGCAGCGTGAGGTCAATGGGAGAGACCCAGTACTTC,.,few,TRBJ2-5,TRBV9
CASSPTGNSPLHF,TGTGCCAGCAGTCCGACAGGGAATTCACCCCTCCACTTT,TRBD1,many,TRBJ1-6,TRBV12-3/TRBV12-4
CASSLVLAGGRGDTQYF,TGTGCCAGCAGCTTGGTACTAGCGGGAGGGCGGGGCGATACGCAGTATTTT,TRBD2,few,TRBJ2-3,TRBV5-5
CASSFQQGGGTEAFF,TGTGCCAGCAGCTTCCAACAGGGGGGGGGAACTGAAGCTTTCTTT,TRBD1,.,TRBJ1-1,TRBV7-9
CASKTGPETQYF,TGTGCCAGCAAGACGGGGCCAGAGACCCAGTACTTC,.,few,TRBJ2-5,TRBV6-5
CAWSVDWGYDEQYF,TGTGCCTGGAGTGTTGATTGGGGCTACGACGAGCAGTACTTC,.,few,TRBJ2-7,TRBV30
CASSLVAFMNTEAFF,TGTGCCAGCAGCTTAGTCGCCTTTATGAACACTGAAGCTTTCTTT,.,few,TRBJ1-1,TRBV7-9
CASSLFSLAGPREF,TGTGCCAGCAGTTTATTCTCACTAGCGGGACCGAGGGAGTTC,TRBD2,few,TRBJ2-7,TRBV28
CATSRELLVSYNEQFF,TGTGCCACCAGCAGAGAACTCCTCGTGTCCTACAATGAGCAGTTCTTC,.,.,TRBJ2-1,TRBV15
CASSYSLDTQYF,TGTGCCAGCAGTTATAGTTTAGATACGCAGTATTTT,.,.,TRBJ2-3,TRBV28
CSATRTGMNTEAFF,TGCAGTGCTACCCGGACAGGAATGAACACTGAAGCTTTCTTT,TRBD1,few,TRBJ1-1,TRBV20-1
CASSSHRGETQYF,TGCGCCAGCAGCTCCCACCGGGGGGAGACCCAGTACTTC,.,few,TRBJ2-5,TRBV5-1
CASSGPPGTQAYEQYF,TGTGCCAGCAGCGGCCCCCCCGGGACACAAGCCTACGAGCAGTACTTC,.,.,TRBJ2-7,TRBV5-6
CASSQPTSGPDNEQFF,TGCGCCAGCAGCCAGCCAACTAGCGGTCCCGACAATGAGCAGTTCTTC,TRBD2,few,TRBJ2-1,TRBV4-1
CASPTRGSHSPLHF,TGTGCCTCCCCAACGAGAGGCAGCCATTCACCCCTCCACTTT,.,few,TRBJ1-6,TRBV30
CASSPWTGESEAFF,TGTGCCAGCAGTCCATGGACAGGGGAATCTGAAGCTTTCTTT,TRBD1,.,TRBJ1-1,TRBV12-3/TRBV12-4
CASSVDNRQGAQYF,TGTGCCAGCAGCGTAGATAACCGTCAAGGTGCGCAGTATTTT,.,.,TRBJ2-3,TRBV9
CASSYSGDSNQPQHF,TGTGCCAGCAGTTACTCAGGGGATAGCAATCAGCCCCAGCATTTT,.,few,TRBJ1-5,TRBV6-2/TRBV6-3
CASSLNGGWETQYF,TGTGCCAGCAGTTTAAATGGGGGTTGGGAGACCCAGTACTTC,.,many,TRBJ2-5,TRBV27
CASSSHSGTSTDTQYF,TGTGCCAGCAGCTCTCATTCCGGGACTAGCACAGATACGCAGTATTTT,.,.,TRBJ2-3,TRBV9
CASSLGGRALEQFF,TGTGCCAGCAGTTTAGGCGGGAGGGCCCTTGAGCAGTTCTTC,TRBD2,few,TRBJ2-1,TRBV12-3/TRBV12-4
CASSFQGNTGELFF,TGCGCCAGCAGCTTCCAAGGAAACACCGGGGAGCTGTTTTTT,.,many,TRBJ2-2,TRBV5-1
CASLGVAGDEQFF,TGTGCCAGCCTCGGGGTAGCAGGCGATGAGCAGTTCTTC,.,.,TRBJ2-1,TRBV19
CASSQYLYNEQFF,TGCGCCAGCAGCCAATATCTCTACAATGAGCAGTTCTTC,.,few,TRBJ2-1,TRBV4-3
CASGLRDRGNTIYF,TGTGCTAGTGGTTTGCGGGACCGAGGAAACACCATATATTTT,.,.,TRBJ1-3,TRBV12-5
CASSLEGRAAYEQYF,TGTGCCAGCAGCTTAGAGGGCAGGGCAGCTTACGAGCAGTACTTC,.,many,TRBJ2-7,TRBV7-8
CASSLVSLAGPNTGELFF,TGTGCCAGCAGCTTGGTATCCCTAGCGGGACCGAACACCGGGGAGCTGTTTTTT,TRBD2,few,TRBJ2-2,TRBV11-2
CASRPTGAAEAFF,TGTGCCAGCAGACCGACAGGGGCGGCTGAAGCTTTCTTT,TRBD1,few,TRBJ1-1,TRBV12-3/TRBV12-4
CASSNSGREYNEQFF,TGTGCCAGCAGCAATAGCGGGAGGGAATACAATGAGCAGTTCTTC,TRBD2,.,TRBJ2-1,TRBV7-2
CASSQDWQDQETQYF,TGTGCCAGCAGCCAAGATTGGCAAGACCAAGAGACCCAGTACTTC,.,few,TRBJ2-5,TRBV14
CAVSGRGRNEQFF,TGTGCCGTATCAGGCAGAGGGCGGAATGAGCAGTTCTTC,.,many,TRBJ2-1,TRBV10-3
CSVVGGNTIYF,TGCAGCGTTGTCGGCGGAAACACCATATATTTT,.,many,TRBJ1-3,TRBV29-1